This entry lists 17 T cell receptor beta chains sequenced from one sample in a study of Tregs in tolerant kidney transplant recipients (dated by TCRdb to about 2019). The time point label for this specimen denotes: blood sample drawn before combined kidney and bone marrow transplant. Receptor libraries were prepared by the immunoSEQ multiplex PCR assay. Here the immuneACCESS table is served through TCRdb, limited to in-frame sequences with V and J called. Missing clones are a known gap in these copies; in checked studies unresolved V genes cover under half, and the rest lacks a known reason. Across this sample there are about 64,000 clones, with around 98% seen only once. The leading ten clones occupy 0.3% to 0.35% of the sample. The source was Tregs from blood, collected before the transplant. Every receptor here comes from a human donor who received a combined kidney and bone marrow transplant.

The genes are TRBV7-2 and TRBJ2-3; 9 bases map to TRBD2. The CDR3 is made up of 17 amino acids. Germline lookup yields CDR1 SGHTA and CDR2 FQGNSA. Trimming at V came to 5 bases and at J to 4 bases, leaving 13 bases not matched to a gene. CDR3 nucleotides: TGTGCCAGCAGCCCCCCCGTAGCGGGGGTTGAGTCAGATACGCAGTATTTT. Protein: CASSPPVAGVESDTQYF.

The rearrangement joins TRBV5-4 to TRBJ2-3; D gene unclear. This CDR3 region has 13 residues. Looked up from germline, CDR1 is SGHNT and CDR2 is YYREEE (reference sequence). Trimming removed 3 bases from V and 1 base from J, with 6 bases in between. Here the CDR3 DNA reads TGTGCCAGCAGCTCAACAGGCACAGATACGCAGTATTTT. The encoded protein is CASSSTGTDTQYF.

The chain recombines TRBV10-3 with TRBJ1-6, with a weak D call TRBD1 (5 bases). V was clipped by 6 bases and J by 11 bases, with 17 bases between them. Germline V gene data show CDR1 as ENHRY and CDR2 as SYGVKD. The CDR3 length is 14 residues. The CDR3 region is CAISERGSGTPLHF. The CDR3 region has the DNA TGTGCCATCAGCGAGCGGGGGAGTGGGACACCCCTCCACTTT.

V is TRBV11-3 and J is TRBJ2-2; a weak D match, TRBD1 (6 bases). From germline, CDR1 is SGHNT and CDR2 YENEEA. Trimming shortened V by 0 bases and J by 5 bases, and 13 bases separated the two germline ends. This CDR3 spans 16 amino acids. CDR3 DNA: TGTGCCAGCAGCTTAGATGGGGGCGTAAGGACCGGGGAGCTGTTTTTT. Translating gives CASSLDGGVRTGELFF. Supplemented by reference TRBV11-3 and TRBJ2-2, the full variable domain reads EAGVVQSPRYKIIEKKQPVAFWCNPISGHNTLYWYLQNLGQGPELLIRYENEEAVDDSQLPKDRFSAERLKGVDSTLKIQPAELGDSAVYLCASSLDGGVRTGELFFGEGSRLTVL.

The rearrangement joins TRBV7-8 to TRBJ2-7, with D maybe TRBD2 (5 bases). The CDR3 is 14 amino acids. Germline assignment: CDR1 SGHVS and CDR2 FQNEAQ. V was clipped by 6 bases and J by 5 bases, with 17 bases between them. The CDR3 spells CASSSGLSGDEQYF. CDR3 bases: TGTGCCAGCAGTTCGGGCCTCTCCGGGGACGAGCAGTACTTC.

The V call is TRBV5-1, the J call TRBJ2-1; tentative D call: TRBD1 (5 bases). V gave up 4 bases and J gave up 5 bases, with 16 bases separating them. Germline loops: CDR1 SGHRS, CDR2 YFSETQ. The CDR3 runs 15 residues. CDR3 DNA: TGCGCCAGCAGCCCGCGTGCTACAGGCAACAATGAGCAGTTCTTC. This translates into CASSPRATGNNEQFF.

The chain is built from TRBV7-3 and TRBJ2-3; 7 nucleotides line up with TRBD2. Losses at the gene ends were 5 bases for V and 1 base for J; bases not matched to a gene: 6. Germline values: CDR1 SGHTA, CDR2 FQGTGA. This CDR3 comprises 15 residues. CDR3: CASSLSRGGTDTQYF. The DNA for the CDR3 is TGTGCCAGCAGCCTATCACGGGGGGGCACAGATACGCAGTATTTT.

The chain uses TRBV7-9 and TRBJ1-2, with D perhaps matching TRBD1 (6 bases). Germline CDR1 and CDR2: SEHNR and FQNEAQ (reference sequence). This CDR3 region has 12 residues. Trimming took 3 bases from V and 7 from J, leaving 9 bases between them. The CDR3: CASSFTGLGYTF. The DNA for the CDR3 is TGTGCCAGCAGCTTTACAGGGCTTGGCTACACCTTC.

The CDR3 is CAIKRTAEMNTEAFF. Written as DNA, the CDR3 is TGTGCCATCAAGAGGACAGCGGAAATGAACACTGAAGCTTTCTTT. V gene TRBV10-3 combines with J gene TRBJ1-1, with TRBD1 as a possible D gene (6 bases). This CDR3 is 15 amino acids long. Trimming left V 7 bases short and J 0 bases short, with 15 bases between. Germline CDR1 and CDR2: ENHRY and SYGVKD.

The rearrangement uses TRBV5-1 and TRBJ1-5; 9 positions agree with TRBD1. Looked up from germline, CDR1 is SGHRS and CDR2 is YFSETQ. Trimming removed 2 bases from V and 4 bases from J; junction bases left unmatched: 4. The CDR3 is made up of 15 amino acids. The CDR3 is CASSLMGQGNQPQHF. As DNA, the CDR3 is TGCGCCAGCAGCTTAATGGGACAGGGTAATCAGCCCCAGCATTTT.

This clone has a single count. The chain couples TRBV28 to TRBJ1-2; possible D gene TRBD1, 5 bases. Germline CDR1 reads MDHEN; CDR2 reads SYDVKM. The CDR3 is 15 amino acids. Trimming removed 2 bases from V and 3 bases from J, with 13 bases in between. The CDR3 DNA reads TGTGCCAGCAGTTTAAACGGGGGGGTATACTATGGCTACACCTTC. As protein: CASSLNGGVYYGYTF.

The rearrangement uses TRBV19 and TRBJ2-5; D perhaps matches TRBD1 (5 bases). The V gene's germline CDR1 is LNHDA and CDR2 SQIVND (reference sequence). The CDR3 spans 15 residues. V was trimmed by 2 bases and J by 5 bases, leaving 15 bases between them. CDR3: CASSISRGRWETQYF. CDR3 in DNA: TGTGCCAGTAGTATAAGTAGGGGTAGGTGGGAGACCCAGTACTTC.

This chain joins TRBV25-1 and TRBJ2-7; a possible D gene is TRBD1 (6 bases). V was shortened by 7 bases and J by 1 base, with 11 bases between the two germline ends. This CDR3 region has 13 residues. The germline V gene has CDR1 MGHDK and CDR2 SYGVNS. CDR3 coding DNA: TGTGCCAGCACAGGGGATCGGTCCTACGAGCAGTACTTC. It specifies CASTGDRSYEQYF.

V and J are TRBV5-6 and TRBJ2-1; 12 nucleotides match TRBD2. The germline V gene has CDR1 SGHDT and CDR2 YYEEEE. Trimming cost V 1 base and J 9 bases; bases outside gene matches: 8. The CDR3 is 16 residues long. CDR3 in amino acids: CASSLSLLAGGLEQFF. CDR3 bases: TGTGCCAGCAGCTTGTCATTACTAGCGGGGGGCCTTGAGCAGTTCTTC.

The chain couples TRBV29-1 to TRBJ2-1; 7 bases fit TRBD1. V gave up 4 bases and J gave up 6 bases; unmatched junction bases: 15. Germline lookup yields CDR1 SQVTM and CDR2 ANQGSEA. The CDR3 covers 16 residues. The CDR3 is CSVGGQIIPFRNEQFF. CDR3 nucleotide sequence: TGCAGCGTTGGGGGACAGATTATCCCTTTTCGCAATGAGCAGTTCTTC.

V and J are TRBV27 and TRBJ2-1; 7 positions match TRBD1. The trim removed 4 bases at V and 10 bases at J, leaving 4 bases unmatched. CDR1 is MNHEY, CDR2 SMNVEV, per germline (reference sequence). The CDR3 is 12 residues long. The CDR3 nucleotides read TGTGCCAGCAGTTCCCGGACAGGAGAGCAGTTCTTC. This codes for CASSSRTGEQFF.

The gene calls are TRBV25-1 and TRBJ2-1; 8 bases are a match to TRBD2. The length of the CDR3 is 15 residues. Germline CDR1 is MGHDK and CDR2 is SYGVNS. The J segment lost 5 bases and the V segment lost 6 bases, leaving 9 bases of the junction unmatched. As DNA, the CDR3 is TGTGCCAGCAGCTTAGCGGGAAGGTTAGACAATGAGCAGTTCTTC. Amino acids: CASSLAGRLDNEQFF. Combining the CDR3 with reference TRBV25-1 and TRBJ2-1 gives the whole variable domain EADIYQTPRYLVIGTGKKITLECSQTMGHDKMYWYQQDPGMELHLIHYSYGVNSTEKGDLSSESTVSRIRTEHFPLTLESARPSHTSQYLCASSLAGRLDNEQFFGPGTRLTVL.